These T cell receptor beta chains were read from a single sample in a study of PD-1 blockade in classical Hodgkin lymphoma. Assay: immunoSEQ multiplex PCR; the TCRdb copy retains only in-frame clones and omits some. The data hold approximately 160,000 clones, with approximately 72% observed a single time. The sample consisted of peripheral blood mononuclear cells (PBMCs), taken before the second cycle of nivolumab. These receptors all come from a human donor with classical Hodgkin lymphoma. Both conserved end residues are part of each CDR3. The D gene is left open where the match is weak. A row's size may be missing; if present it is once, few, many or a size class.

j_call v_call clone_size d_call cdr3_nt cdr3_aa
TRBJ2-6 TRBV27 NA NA TGTGCCAGCAGAGAGACTGGGGCCAACGTCCTGACTTTC CASRETGANVLTF
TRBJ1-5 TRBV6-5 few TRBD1 TGTGCCAGCAGTGTAAACAGGGGAAATCAGCATTTT CASSVNRGNQHF
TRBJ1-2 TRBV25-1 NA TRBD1 TGTGCCAGCAGCCCAGGGGGCCTAGCTAACTATGGCTACACCTTC CASSPGGLANYGYTF
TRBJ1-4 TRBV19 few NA TGTGCCAGTTGGGATTATAATGAAAAACTGTTTTTT CASWDYNEKLFF
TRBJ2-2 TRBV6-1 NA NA TGTGCCAGCATGTGGGGGCGCGGTTGGAGCGGGGAGCTGTTTTTT CASMWGRGWSGELFF
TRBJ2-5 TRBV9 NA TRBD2 TGTGCCAGCAGCGAGAGGACTAGTCGTGAGACCCAGTACTTC CASSERTSRETQYF
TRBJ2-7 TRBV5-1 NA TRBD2 TGCGCCAGCAGCTATCTGACTAGCGCGGTCCCATACGAGCAGTACTTC CASSYLTSAVPYEQYF
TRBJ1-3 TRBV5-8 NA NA TGTGCCAGCAGAAAGGAGGCTGGAAACACCATATATTTT CASRKEAGNTIYF
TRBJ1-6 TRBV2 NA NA TGTGCCAGCAGATGGGACGGAGGACCACCCCTCCACTTT CASRWDGGPPLHF
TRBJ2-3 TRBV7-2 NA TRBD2 TGTGCCAGCAGCCCGCGGACTAGCGCAAGTCTCACAGATACGCAGTATTTT CASSPRTSASLTDTQYF
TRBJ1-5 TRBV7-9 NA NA TGTGCCAGCAGCCCTCTTGGGACAACAAGCAATCAGCCCCAGCATTTT CASSPLGTTSNQPQHF
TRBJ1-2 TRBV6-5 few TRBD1 TGTGCCAGCAGCCGGGGGACAGCTAACTATGGCTACACCTTC CASSRGTANYGYTF
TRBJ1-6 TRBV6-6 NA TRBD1 TGTGCCAGCAGAAGCCGGGACAGGGAAGATTCACCCCTCCACTTT CASRSRDREDSPLHF
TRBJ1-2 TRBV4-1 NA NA TGCGCCAGCAGCCAAGATCTCAGGACGAACTATGGCTACACCTTC CASSQDLRTNYGYTF
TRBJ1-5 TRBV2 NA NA TGTGCCAGCACCGCCGGGGCGGTGCCCCAGCATTTT CASTAGAVPQHF
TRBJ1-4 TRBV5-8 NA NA TGTGCCAGCAGCTTATACCGGGACCTGTTTTTT CASSLYRDLFF
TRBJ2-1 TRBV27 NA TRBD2 TGTGCCAGCAGTCCCGGAGTAGCGGGGCCCAATGAGCAGTTCTTC CASSPGVAGPNEQFF
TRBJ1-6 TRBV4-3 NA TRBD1 TGCGCCAGCAGCCTAAATACCGGGACAGGGGGTTCACCCCTCCACTTT CASSLNTGTGGSPLHF